The T cell receptor beta chain described here comes from a study of beta chain features in type 1 diabetes. Study-wide context: Cell yields, age and gender were similar between patients and healthy donors. Overall study findings and caveats: Any HLA type influence on TCRB rearrangement was left unresolved here. Shorter TCRB CDR3s, moderately but significantly so, were found in Type 1 diabetes patients in all four CD4+ subsets.

The CDR3 consists of 14 residues. Germline loops: CDR1 SNHLY, CDR2 FYNNEI. With V trimmed by 0 bases and J by 12 bases, 8 bases remained unmatched. Comments on this clone: What it binds is unknown.

Central memory, naive, regulatory and stem cell-like memory CD4+ cells were sorted by CD45RO/CCR7/CD25/CD127/CD95/CD27. The authors reverse transcribed all of the isolated RNA, so sequencing captured expressed TCRB transcripts. Sequencing was performed with immunoSEQ multiplex PCR; in TCRdb, only in-frame clones are kept and a portion is missing. The table shows 40,000 or so clones, with roughly 56% occurring only once. The sequenced sample was Tregs from blood. The chain carries TRBV2 and TRBJ2-1; 7 bases line up with TRBD2. This receptor was taken from a woman between 18 and 29 years old in good health. DNA of the CDR3: TGTGCCAGCAGTGAAGCGGAGGGAGGGGTGCGGCAGTTCTTC. Residues: CASSEAEGGVRQFF.